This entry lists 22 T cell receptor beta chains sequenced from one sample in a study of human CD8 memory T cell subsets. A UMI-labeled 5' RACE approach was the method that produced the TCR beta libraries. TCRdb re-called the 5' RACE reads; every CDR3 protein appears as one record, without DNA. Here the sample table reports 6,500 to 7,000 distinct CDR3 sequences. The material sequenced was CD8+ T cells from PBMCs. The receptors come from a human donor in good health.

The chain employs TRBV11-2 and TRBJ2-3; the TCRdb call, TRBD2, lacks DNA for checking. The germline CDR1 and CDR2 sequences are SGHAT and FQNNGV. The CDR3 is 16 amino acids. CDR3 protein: CASSLLAGVVQDTQYF.

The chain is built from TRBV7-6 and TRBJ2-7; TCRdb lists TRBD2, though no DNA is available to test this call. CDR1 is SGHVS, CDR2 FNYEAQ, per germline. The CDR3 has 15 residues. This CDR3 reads CASSSLTSGQIEQYF.

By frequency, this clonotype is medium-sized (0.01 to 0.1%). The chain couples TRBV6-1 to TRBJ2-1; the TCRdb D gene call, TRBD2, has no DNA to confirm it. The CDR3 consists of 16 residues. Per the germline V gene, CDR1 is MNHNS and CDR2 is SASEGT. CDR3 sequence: CASRRTSGNIYNEQFF.

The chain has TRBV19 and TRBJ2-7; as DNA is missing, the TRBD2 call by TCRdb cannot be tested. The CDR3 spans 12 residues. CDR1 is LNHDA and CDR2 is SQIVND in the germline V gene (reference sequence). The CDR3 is CASSLVGGWQYF.

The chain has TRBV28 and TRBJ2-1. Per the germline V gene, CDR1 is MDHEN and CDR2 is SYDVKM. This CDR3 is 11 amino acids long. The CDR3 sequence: CASSFNNEQFF.

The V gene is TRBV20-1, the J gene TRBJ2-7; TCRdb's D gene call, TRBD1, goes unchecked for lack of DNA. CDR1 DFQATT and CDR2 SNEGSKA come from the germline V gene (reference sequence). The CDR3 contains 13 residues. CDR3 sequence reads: CSAPGQGEVEQYF.

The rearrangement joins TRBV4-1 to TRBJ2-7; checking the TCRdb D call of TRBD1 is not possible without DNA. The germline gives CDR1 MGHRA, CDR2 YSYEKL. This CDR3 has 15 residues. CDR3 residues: CASSHGAWGEYEQYF.

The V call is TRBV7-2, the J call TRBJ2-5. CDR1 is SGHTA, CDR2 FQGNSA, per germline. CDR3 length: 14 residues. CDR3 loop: CASSLASNLETQYF.

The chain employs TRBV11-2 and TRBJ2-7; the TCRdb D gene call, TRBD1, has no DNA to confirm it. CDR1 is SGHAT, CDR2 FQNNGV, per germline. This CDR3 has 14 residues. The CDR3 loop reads CASSLGAGDYEQYF.

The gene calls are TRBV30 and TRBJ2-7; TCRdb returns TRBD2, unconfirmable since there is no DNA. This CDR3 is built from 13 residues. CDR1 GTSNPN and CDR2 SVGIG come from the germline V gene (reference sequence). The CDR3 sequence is CAWSVGPYYEQYF.

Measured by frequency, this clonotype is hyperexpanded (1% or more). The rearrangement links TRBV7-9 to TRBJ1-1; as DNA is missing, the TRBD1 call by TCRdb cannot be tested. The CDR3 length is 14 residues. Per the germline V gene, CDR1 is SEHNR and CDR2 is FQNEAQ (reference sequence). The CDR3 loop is CASSETGTNTEAFF.

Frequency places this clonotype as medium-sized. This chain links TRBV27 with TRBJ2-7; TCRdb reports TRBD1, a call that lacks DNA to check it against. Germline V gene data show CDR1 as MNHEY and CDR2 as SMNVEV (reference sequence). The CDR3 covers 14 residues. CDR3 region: CASSSGTGVVEQYF.

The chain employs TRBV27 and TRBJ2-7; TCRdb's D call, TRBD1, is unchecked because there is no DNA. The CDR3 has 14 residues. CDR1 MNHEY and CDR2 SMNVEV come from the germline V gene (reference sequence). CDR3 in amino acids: CASSRGDATYEQYF.

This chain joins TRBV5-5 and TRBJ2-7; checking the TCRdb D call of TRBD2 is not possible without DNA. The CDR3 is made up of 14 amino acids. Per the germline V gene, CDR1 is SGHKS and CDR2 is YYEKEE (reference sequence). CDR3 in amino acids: CASSLAPADGEQYF.

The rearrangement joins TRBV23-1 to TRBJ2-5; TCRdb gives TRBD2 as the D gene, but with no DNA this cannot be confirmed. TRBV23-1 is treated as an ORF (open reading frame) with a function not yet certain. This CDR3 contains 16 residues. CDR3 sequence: CASSQGTSGGQETQYF.

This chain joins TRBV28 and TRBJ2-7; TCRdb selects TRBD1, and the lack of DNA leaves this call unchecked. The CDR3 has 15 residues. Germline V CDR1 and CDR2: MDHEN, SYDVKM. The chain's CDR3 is CASSSRDRVTYEQYF.

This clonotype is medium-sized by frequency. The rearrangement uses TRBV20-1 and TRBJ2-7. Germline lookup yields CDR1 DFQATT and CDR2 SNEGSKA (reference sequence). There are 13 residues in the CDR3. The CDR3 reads CSARGMASYEQYF.

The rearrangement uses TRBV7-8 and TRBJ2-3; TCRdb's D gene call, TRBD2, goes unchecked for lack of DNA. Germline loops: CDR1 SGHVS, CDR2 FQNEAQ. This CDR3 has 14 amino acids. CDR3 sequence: CASSRLARRDTQYF. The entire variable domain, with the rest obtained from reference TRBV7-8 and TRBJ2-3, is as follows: GAGVSQSPRYKVAKRGQDVALRCDPISGHVSLFWYQQALGQGPEFLTYFQNEAQLDKSGLPSDRFFAERPEGSVSTLKIQRTQQEDSAVYLCASSRLARRDTQYFGPGTRLTVL.

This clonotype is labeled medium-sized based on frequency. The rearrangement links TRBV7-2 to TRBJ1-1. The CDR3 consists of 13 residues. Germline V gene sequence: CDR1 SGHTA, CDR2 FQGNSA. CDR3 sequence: CASSATLNTEAFF. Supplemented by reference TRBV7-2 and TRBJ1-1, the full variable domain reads GAGVSQSPSNKVTEKGKDVELRCDPISGHTALYWYRQSLGQGLEFLIYFQGNSAPDKSGLPSDRFSAERTGGSVSTLTIQRTQQEDSAVYLCASSATLNTEAFFGQGTRLTVV.

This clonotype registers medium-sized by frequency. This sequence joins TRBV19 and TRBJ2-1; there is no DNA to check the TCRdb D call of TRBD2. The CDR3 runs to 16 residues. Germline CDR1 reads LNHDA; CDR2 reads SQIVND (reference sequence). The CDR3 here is CASSMAGLAGRSEQFF.

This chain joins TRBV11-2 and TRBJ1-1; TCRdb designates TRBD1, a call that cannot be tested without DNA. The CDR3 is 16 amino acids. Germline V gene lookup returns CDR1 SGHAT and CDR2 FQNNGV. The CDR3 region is CASSLARQGTNTEAFF.

The CDR3 region is CASSRRGVYSNTGELFF. The J gene is TRBJ2-2, the V gene TRBV7-6. Germline CDR1 and CDR2: SGHVS and FNYEAQ. This CDR3 is built from 17 residues.